This paragraph covers one TCR beta chain sequence. The CDR3 has 16 residues. The germline CDR1 and CDR2 sequences are SGHDT and YYEEEE. V was pared by 2 bases and J by 3 bases, with 10 bases of the junction left unmatched. The sample belongs to a study of blood T cell repertoires in COVID-19. Across the whole study: Samples of COVID-19 (acute and convalescent) were obtained from the United States, Italy and Spain.

Study processing details: For nucleated cells, counts were estimated from reference gene primer amplification. The protocol was immunoSEQ multiplex PCR, while the TCRdb copy is restricted to in-frame clones and leaves out a portion. V, J and clone size are those of that table, while D and trimming were read from the DNA. The sample has around 250,000 clones, approximately 82% seen once. Sequencing input: peripheral blood. The sequence derives from a woman aged 18 to 35 with acute or convalescent COVID-19. This chain connects TRBV5-6 to TRBJ1-1; 7 nucleotides match TRBD1. The CDR3 DNA is TGTGCCAGCAGCTTTGGTCGAGGGGGCGTTCACACTGAAGCTTTCTTT. Translation: CASSFGRGGVHTEAFF.